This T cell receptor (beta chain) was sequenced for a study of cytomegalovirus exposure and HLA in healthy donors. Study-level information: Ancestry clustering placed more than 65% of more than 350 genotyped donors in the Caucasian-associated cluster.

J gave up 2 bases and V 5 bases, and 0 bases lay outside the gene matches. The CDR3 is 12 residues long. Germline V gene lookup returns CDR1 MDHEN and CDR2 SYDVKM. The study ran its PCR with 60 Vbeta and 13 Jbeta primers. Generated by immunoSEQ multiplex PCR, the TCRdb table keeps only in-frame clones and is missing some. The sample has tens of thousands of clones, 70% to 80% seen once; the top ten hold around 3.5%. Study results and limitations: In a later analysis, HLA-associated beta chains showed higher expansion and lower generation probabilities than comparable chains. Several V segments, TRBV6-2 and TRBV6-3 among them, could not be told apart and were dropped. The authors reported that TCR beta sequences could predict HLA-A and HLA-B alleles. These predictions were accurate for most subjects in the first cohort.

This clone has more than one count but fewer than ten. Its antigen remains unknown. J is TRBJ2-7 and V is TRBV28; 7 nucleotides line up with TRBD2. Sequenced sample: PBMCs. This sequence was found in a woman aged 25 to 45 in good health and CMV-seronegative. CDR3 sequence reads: CASSGTTYEQYF. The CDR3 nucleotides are TGTGCCAGCAGTGGGACTACCTACGAGCAGTACTTC.